Given below is one T cell receptor beta chain in context. This entry is derived from a study of cytomegalovirus exposure and HLA in healthy donors. There are 14 residues in the CDR3. With 1 base clipped from V and 5 bases from J, the junction kept 3 bases outside the gene matches. The V gene's germline CDR1 is SNHLY and CDR2 FYNNEI. 13 Jbeta primers and 60 Vbeta primers were used for the PCR. The data were produced by immunoSEQ multiplex PCR, yet TCRdb's version contains in-frame clones alone and is incomplete. The sample totals 50,000 to 70,000 clones. The chain couples TRBV2 to TRBJ1-1; TRBD1 agrees at 8 bases. The sequence was obtained from a man aged 50-60 years in good health and CMV-seropositive. What was sequenced was PBMCs. The CDR3 nucleotides read TGTGCCAGCAGTGAAGTCAGGGGGCTAACTGAAGCTTTCTTT. The encoded protein is CASSEVRGLTEAFF.